Sequencing of this T cell receptor beta chain was carried out in a study of regulatory T cells in long-lasting Graves disease. General study findings and limits: Relative to newly diagnosed Graves' patients, persistent ones had lower TCR diversity.

Time point of the sample: newly diagnosed GD, antithyroid drugs for less than 3 months. With RNA extracted from PBMCs as input, the TCR library was made. HTBI primers from iRepertoire and Arm-PCR of CDR3 regions yielded the TCR beta libraries. TCRdb processed the multiplex PCR reads anew with MiXCR; each CDR3 protein has one entry. The sample contains more than 450,000 distinct CDR3 sequences, around 11% of which appear only once. In its sample, this clonotype was seen many times. The antigen remains undetermined. CDR1 SGHNT and CDR2 YENEEA come from the germline V gene. The CDR3 runs to 15 residues. With 6 bases removed from V and 1 base from J, the gap between germline ends came to 15 bases. The same data also went into a second study, on T cells in Graves' hyperthyroidism and ophthalmopathy. From that second work: Carried out on the TCR CDR3, a first-round RT-PCR used the HTBI primer set.

The chain links TRBV11-3 to TRBJ1-1; D call uncertain. Specimen: peripheral blood mononuclear cells (PBMCs), collected at new diagnosis, from a patient treated with antithyroid drugs. The sequence derives from a woman aged 25 to 39 with Graves disease. The CDR3 sequence is CASRPSSGRNTEAFF. The CDR3 coding sequence is TGTGCCAGCAGACCCTCCTCTGGACGGAACACTGAAGCTTTCTTT.